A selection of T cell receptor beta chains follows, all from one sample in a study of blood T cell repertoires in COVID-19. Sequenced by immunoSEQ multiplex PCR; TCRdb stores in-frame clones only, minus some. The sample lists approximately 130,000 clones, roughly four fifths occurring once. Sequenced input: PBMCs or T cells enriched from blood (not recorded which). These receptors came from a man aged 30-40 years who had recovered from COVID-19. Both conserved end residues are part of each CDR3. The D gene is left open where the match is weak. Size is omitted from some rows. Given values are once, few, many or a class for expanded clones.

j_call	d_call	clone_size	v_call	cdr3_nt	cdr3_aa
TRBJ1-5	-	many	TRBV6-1	TGTGCCAGCAGAGAAGGCGGTAGCAATCAGCCCCAGCATTTT	CASREGGSNQPQHF
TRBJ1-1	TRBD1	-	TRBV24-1	TGTGCCACCAGTGAGCAGACAGGGGGTCTGGTCACTGAAGCTTTCTTT	CATSEQTGGLVTEAFF
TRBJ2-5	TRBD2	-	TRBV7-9	TGTGCCAGCAGCTCCGGACTAGCGGGGGGAGAGACCCAGTACTTC	CASSSGLAGGETQYF
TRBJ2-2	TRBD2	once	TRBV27	TGTGCCAGCAGCCCTAGCGGGGGGGCCTACACCGGGGAGCTGTTTTTT	CASSPSGGAYTGELFF
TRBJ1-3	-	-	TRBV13	TGTGCCAGCAGCACGGACACGGACTCTGGAAACACCATATATTTT	CASSTDTDSGNTIYF
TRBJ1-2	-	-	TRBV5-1	TGCGCCAGCAGCGAACGGGCGGGGAACGGCTATGGCTACACCTTC	CASSERAGNGYGYTF
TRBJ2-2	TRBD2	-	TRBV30	TGTGCCTGGAGGGGGAGGGCGTTCGGGGAGCTGTTTTTT	CAWRGRAFGELFF
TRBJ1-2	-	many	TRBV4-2	TGTGCCAGCAGCCAAGAACTGGAAATAGGGGGTGGCTACACCTTC	CASSQELEIGGGYTF
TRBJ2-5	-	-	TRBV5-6	TGTGCCAGCCTGGCATACCAACAAGAGACCCAGTACTTC	CASLAYQQETQYF
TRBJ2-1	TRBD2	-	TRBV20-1	TGCAGTGCTAGTCGGGGCGGGAGAGCCTACAATGAGCAGTTCTTC	CSASRGGRAYNEQFF
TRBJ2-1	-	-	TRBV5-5	TGTGCCAGCAGCTTGAGACCGGGATATGAGCAGTTCTTC	CASSLRPGYEQFF
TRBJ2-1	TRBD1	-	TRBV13	TGTGCCAGCAGCCCCGGGGACAGGGGGGATAATGAGCAGTTCTTC	CASSPGDRGDNEQFF
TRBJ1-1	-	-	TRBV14	TGTGCCAGCAGCTCTCAGGGGTGGGGTGAAGCTTTCTTT	CASSSQGWGEAFF
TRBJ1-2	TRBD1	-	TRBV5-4	TGTGCCAGCAGCTTTTGGACAGGGTATTTCCATGGCTACACCTTC	CASSFWTGYFHGYTF